This T cell receptor (beta chain) was obtained from a study of blood T cell repertoires in COVID-19. Germline lookup yields CDR1 MNHEY and CDR2 SVGEGT. The V gene lost 3 bases and the J gene lost 1 base, with 9 bases spanning the gap. This CDR3 contains 14 residues. The repertoire was sequenced with immunoSEQ multiplex PCR; TCRdb's copy has only in-frame clones and lacks some. Counted here are 200,000 to 250,000 clones, approximately 86% occurring once; the ten biggest clones make up about 3.6%. The chain employs TRBV6-2 or TRBV6-3 and TRBJ1-1; D possibly corresponds to TRBD1 (6 bases). The sequence came from a woman of 80 years or more with acute or convalescent COVID-19. The specimen sequenced was peripheral blood. The CDR3, as DNA: TGTGCCAGCAGTTATACGACAGGGAACACTGAAGCTTTCTTT. Protein sequence: CASSYTTGNTEAFF.